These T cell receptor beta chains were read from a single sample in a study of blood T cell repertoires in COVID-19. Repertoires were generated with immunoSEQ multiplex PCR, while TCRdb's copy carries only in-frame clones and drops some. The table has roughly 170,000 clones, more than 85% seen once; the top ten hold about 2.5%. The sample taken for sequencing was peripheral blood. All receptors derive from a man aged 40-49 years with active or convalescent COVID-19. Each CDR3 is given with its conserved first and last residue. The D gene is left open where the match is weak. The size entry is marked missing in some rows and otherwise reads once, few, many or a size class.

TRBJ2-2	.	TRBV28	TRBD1	CASSSGQGNTGELFF	TGTGCCAGCAGTTCCGGACAGGGGAACACCGGGGAGCTGTTTTTT
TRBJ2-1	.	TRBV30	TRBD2	CAWSYPSGGLGNEQFF	TGTGCCTGGAGTTACCCTAGCGGGGGCTTAGGGAATGAGCAGTTCTTC
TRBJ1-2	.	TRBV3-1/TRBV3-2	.	CASSHANYGYTF	TGTGCCAGCAGCCACGCTAACTATGGCTACACCTTC
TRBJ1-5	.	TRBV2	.	CASSEASTGQPQHF	TGTGCCAGCAGTGAAGCTTCAACGGGTCAGCCCCAGCATTTT
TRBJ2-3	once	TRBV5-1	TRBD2	CASSQAGTGTDTQYF	TGCGCCAGCAGCCAAGCGGGGACGGGGACAGATACGCAGTATTTT
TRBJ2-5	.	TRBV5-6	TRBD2	CASSSGTRDETQYF	TGTGCCAGCAGCTCCGGGACTAGAGACGAGACCCAGTACTTC
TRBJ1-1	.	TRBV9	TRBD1	CASSVGGGTKNTEAFF	TGTGCCAGCAGCGTAGGAGGGGGCACTAAGAACACTGAAGCTTTCTTT
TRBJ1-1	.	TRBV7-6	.	CASSLEQNTEAFF	TGTGCCAGCAGCTTAGAACAGAACACTGAAGCTTTCTTT
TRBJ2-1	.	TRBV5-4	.	CASSLVRQDNEQFF	TGTGCCAGCAGCTTGGTTAGACAGGACAATGAGCAGTTCTTC
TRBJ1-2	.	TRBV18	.	CASSATAEGYGYTF	TGTGCCAGCTCCGCTACGGCGGAAGGATATGGCTACACCTTC